The 31 T cell receptor beta chains listed next were all sequenced from one sample in a study. Profiled with immunoSEQ multiplex PCR; TCRdb holds only in-frame clones, not every one. The sample has some 68,000 clones, roughly 95% seen once; the top ten hold 4.4%. Sequenced material: PBMCs. These receptors were collected from a man aged 35-49 years with rheumatoid arthritis.

The sample holds one count of this clone. The V gene is TRBV9, the J gene TRBJ1-1; TRBD1 is a possible D gene (5 bases). The V end lost 0 bases, the J end lost 1 base, and 7 bases lay between the germline ends. This CDR3 is built from 14 residues. Per the germline V gene, CDR1 is SGDLS and CDR2 is YYNGEE. This chain's CDR3 is CASSVGQGNTEAFF. The CDR3 bases are TGTGCCAGCAGCGTAGGTCAGGGGAACACTGAAGCTTTCTTT. Based on the CDR3 plus reference TRBV9 and TRBJ1-1, the full variable domain is DSGVTQTPKHLITATGQRVTLRCSPRSGDLSVYWYQQSLDQGLQFLIQYYNGEERAKGNILERFSAQQFPDLHSELNLSSLELGDSALYFCASSVGQGNTEAFFGQGTRLTVV.

V gene TRBV6-5 combines with J gene TRBJ2-7; TRBD2 agrees at 14 bases. Losses at the gene ends were 2 bases for V and 5 bases for J; bases not matched to a gene: 2. The germline CDR1 and CDR2 sequences are MNHEY and SVGAGI. The CDR3 extends over 15 amino acids. The CDR3 loop is CASSYGLAGGNEQYF. The DNA for the CDR3 is TGTGCCAGCAGTTACGGACTAGCGGGGGGAAACGAGCAGTACTTC.

This sequence joins TRBV5-1 and TRBJ1-1, with D maybe TRBD1 (6 bases). Trimming took off 3 bases at V and 11 bases at J, with 17 bases between the two ends. The length of the CDR3 is 13 residues. Germline V gene lookup returns CDR1 SGHRS and CDR2 YFSETQ. The CDR3 DNA reads as TGCGCCAGCAGCTCAACGCAGGGGAATAGGGCTTTCTTT. Its protein product is CASSSTQGNRAFF.

The chain is built from TRBV27 and TRBJ2-1, with 10 bases matching TRBD2. With V trimmed by 6 bases and J by 2 bases, 4 bases remained unmatched. Germline-derived CDR1 and CDR2 are MNHEY and SMNVEV (reference sequence). The CDR3 runs to 15 residues. CDR3 region: CASSPLAGAYNEQFF. CDR3 DNA sequence: TGTGCCAGCAGCCCCCTAGCGGGGGCCTACAATGAGCAGTTCTTC.

The gene calls are TRBV14 and TRBJ2-1, with 14 bases identical to TRBD2. The germline V gene encodes CDR1 SGHDN and CDR2 FVKESK. CDR3 length: 19 residues. Trimming at V came to 0 bases and at J to 2 bases, leaving 6 bases not matched to a gene. The CDR3 region is CASSQDEGLAGEAYNEQFF. The CDR3 DNA follows: TGTGCCAGCAGCCAAGATGAGGGACTAGCGGGAGAGGCCTACAATGAGCAGTTCTTC.

This clone showed up just once. The chain links TRBV25-1 to TRBJ2-1; 14 bases map to TRBD2. The CDR3 has 13 amino acids. The ends lost 6 bases at V and 12 bases at J; junction bases unmatched: 4. The germline V gene encodes CDR1 MGHDK and CDR2 SYGVNS. CDR3 nucleotides: TGTGCCAGCAGGGGGACTAGCGGGAGTTGGCAGTTCTTC. It encodes CASRGTSGSWQFF. The full variable domain, its missing parts supplied by reference TRBV25-1 and TRBJ2-1, is EADIYQTPRYLVIGTGKKITLECSQTMGHDKMYWYQQDPGMELHLIHYSYGVNSTEKGDLSSESTVSRIRTEHFPLTLESARPSHTSQYLCASRGTSGSWQFFGPGTRLTVL.

The rearrangement uses TRBV29-1 and TRBJ2-6; 10 bases agree with TRBD1. Per germline, CDR1 SQVTM and CDR2 ANQGSEA. The CDR3 has 16 amino acids. V trimming: 6 bases; J trimming: 0 bases; junction bases outside the gene matches: 5. DNA for the CDR3: TGCAGCGTGCAAGGACAGGGGGGCTCTGGGGCCAACGTCCTGACTTTC. Protein: CSVQGQGGSGANVLTF.

The V call is TRBV3-1 (or the pseudogene TRBV3-2), the J call TRBJ1-1, with D possibly being TRBD1 (6 bases). The CDR3 runs to 15 residues. The V gene lost 1 base and the J gene lost 2 bases, with 11 bases spanning the gap. In germline, CDR1 is LGHDT, CDR2 YNNKEL (reference sequence). CDR3 nucleotides: TGTGCCAGCAGCCAAGGGAGAGGGGGTAACACTGAAGCTTTCTTT. Its translation: CASSQGRGGNTEAFF.

There are a few counts of this clone. The CDR3, as DNA: TGTGCCACCAGTGATTTGACGAGTAATCAGCCCCAGCATTTT. As protein: CATSDLTSNQPQHF. The gene calls are TRBV24-1 and TRBJ1-5; D is ambiguous. Germline V lookup: CDR1 KGHDR, CDR2 SFDVKD. Deletions cut 0 bases from V and 4 bases from J, with 6 bases between. This CDR3 has 14 amino acids.

V is TRBV4-3 and J is TRBJ1-5; TRBD1 is a possible D gene (5 bases). Germline CDR1 and CDR2: LGHNA and YSLEER. The CDR3 is made up of 18 amino acids. The V end was cut by 0 bases, the J end by 5 bases, with 20 bases between. This chain's CDR3 is CASSQDLGVRSLDQPQHF. The CDR3 DNA reads as TGCGCCAGCAGCCAAGATCTGGGGGTAAGGTCGCTCGATCAGCCCCAGCATTTT.

V is TRBV28 and J is TRBJ2-1; no clear D gene. The CDR3 is 15 amino acids. Germline CDR1 is MDHEN and CDR2 is SYDVKM. V dropped 4 bases and J dropped 5 bases, with 15 bases sitting between them. CDR3 coding DNA: TGTGCCAGCAGTTACCTTCCAGTTTCGAACAATGAGCAGTTCTTC. Its translation is CASSYLPVSNNEQFF.

This chain uses TRBV7-2 with TRBJ1-6; 8 nucleotides line up with TRBD1. The CDR3 has 15 residues. V was pared by 4 bases and J by 5 bases, with 4 bases of the junction left unmatched. Germline lookup yields CDR1 SGHTA and CDR2 FQGNSA. The CDR3 sequence: CASSWGQADNSPLHF. In nucleotides, the CDR3 is TGTGCCAGCAGCTGGGGACAGGCAGATAATTCACCCCTCCACTTT.

This sequence joins TRBV6-5 and TRBJ2-7, with 13 bases identical to TRBD2. The CDR3 covers 15 residues. Germline trimming cut 5 bases from V and 3 bases from J; bases unmatched to any gene: 4. The germline V gene has CDR1 MNHEY and CDR2 SVGAGI. As DNA, the CDR3 is TGTGCCAGCAGTACACTAGCGGGAGGGGGCTACGAGCAGTACTTC. Its translation: CASSTLAGGGYEQYF.

The CDR3 sequence is CASSLAMAWDTQYF. DNA of the CDR3: TGTGCCAGCAGCTTAGCAATGGCTTGGGATACGCAGTATTTT. The chain employs TRBV7-2 and TRBJ2-3; D is undetermined. With 0 bases removed from V and 6 bases from J, the gap between germline ends came to 10 bases. The CDR3 has 14 amino acids. Germline assignment: CDR1 SGHTA and CDR2 FQGNSA.

The chain links TRBV15 to TRBJ1-3; perhaps TRBD1 as D (6 bases). The CDR3 has 15 amino acids. Trimming pared 3 bases from V and 4 bases from J, leaving 13 bases between. Germline CDR1 and CDR2: LNHNV and YYDKDF (reference sequence). CDR3 region: CATSRLGAAGNTIYF. The CDR3 nucleotides are TGTGCCACCAGCAGGCTGGGGGCGGCCGGAAACACCATATATTTT.

The chain combines TRBV7-8 with TRBJ2-3; 7 bases fit TRBD2. Germline V gene data show CDR1 as SGHVS and CDR2 as FQNEAQ. The CDR3 length is 16 residues. Unmatched junction bases numbered 6, after V lost 2 bases and J lost 1 base. CDR3 protein: CASSLISGTRTDTQYF. CDR3 DNA: TGTGCCAGCAGCTTAATCAGCGGGACTCGCACAGATACGCAGTATTTT. Variable domain in full (rest from reference TRBV7-8 and TRBJ2-3): GAGVSQSPRYKVAKRGQDVALRCDPISGHVSLFWYQQALGQGPEFLTYFQNEAQLDKSGLPSDRFFAERPEGSVSTLKIQRTQQEDSAVYLCASSLISGTRTDTQYFGPGTRLTVL.

This clone was detected only a few times. The chain employs TRBV18 and TRBJ2-7; no firm D call. Looked up from germline, CDR1 is KGHSH and CDR2 is LQKENI. Trimming removed 3 bases at V and 0 bases at J, with 6 bases between. This CDR3 region has 13 residues. In DNA form, the CDR3 reads TGTGCCAGCTCACCCAAAACCTCCTACGAGCAGTACTTC. Its translation: CASSPKTSYEQYF.

CDR3 residues: CASSADRVLNEKLFF. As DNA, the CDR3 is TGTGCCAGCAGCGCCGACAGAGTCCTCAATGAAAAACTGTTTTTT. The rearrangement uses TRBV7-2 and TRBJ1-4, with D tentatively TRBD1 (5 bases). V was shortened by 5 bases and J by 5 bases, with 15 bases between the two germline ends. This CDR3 comprises 15 residues. In germline, CDR1 is SGHTA, CDR2 FQGNSA.

This chain connects TRBV24-1 to TRBJ2-3; D is ambiguous. Germline V gene sequence: CDR1 KGHDR, CDR2 SFDVKD. Trimming left V 7 bases short and J 4 bases short, with 11 bases between. There are 13 residues in the CDR3. CDR3 bases: TGTGCCACCAGCCCCCCCGTAGCAGATACGCAGTATTTT. Translation gives CATSPPVADTQYF.

The chain is built from TRBV6-5 and TRBJ2-1, with 8 positions matching TRBD2. The V segment lost 2 bases and the J segment 4 bases; nucleotides outside the gene matches: 4. Germline V gene sequence: CDR1 MNHEY, CDR2 SVGAGI. The CDR3 totals 15 residues. For the CDR3, the DNA is TGTGCCAGCAGTTACCTGGCGGGAGGATACAATGAGCAGTTCTTC. Translation gives CASSYLAGGYNEQFF.

The V call is TRBV6-4, the J call TRBJ2-1, with 14 bases fitting TRBD2. CDR3 length: 15 amino acids. J gave up 12 bases and V 2 bases, and 6 bases lay outside the gene matches. Germline CDR1 reads MRHNA; CDR2 reads SNTAGT. This chain's CDR3 is CASSDGGLAGEAQFF. The CDR3 nucleotides read TGTGCCAGCAGTGACGGGGGACTAGCGGGAGAGGCGCAGTTCTTC.

This clone was recorded only once. This rearrangement joins TRBV4-1 to TRBJ1-5; possible D gene TRBD1, 6 bases. V shed 1 base and J shed 0 bases, with 25 bases lying between them. The CDR3 extends over 21 amino acids. The germline gives CDR1 MGHRA, CDR2 YSYEKL. CDR3 nucleotide sequence: TGCGCCAGCAGCCAAGGAAACTCAGGCAGGGGCGTCCCCTATAGCAATCAGCCCCAGCATTTT. This encodes CASSQGNSGRGVPYSNQPQHF.

The chain is built from TRBV18 and TRBJ2-5; TRBD2 agrees at 7 bases. Germline trimming cut 5 bases from V and 5 bases from J; bases unmatched to any gene: 11. Germline values: CDR1 KGHSH, CDR2 LQKENI. This CDR3 is 15 amino acids long. CDR3 residues: CASSLLREDGETQYF. The CDR3 DNA follows: TGTGCCAGCTCATTACTACGGGAGGATGGGGAGACCCAGTACTTC.

The V gene is TRBV5-1, the J gene TRBJ1-5; D is undetermined. Germline CDR1 is SGHRS and CDR2 is YFSETQ. V lost 2 bases and J lost 0, with 9 bases in between. The CDR3 runs to 15 residues. The CDR3 DNA reads TGCGCCAGCAGCTTCGAAAGTAATAGCAATCAGCCCCAGCATTTT. Translated: CASSFESNSNQPQHF.

The J gene is TRBJ1-6, the V gene TRBV27; 7 positions agree with TRBD1. The CDR3 loop spans 21 amino acids. V trimming: 6 bases; J trimming: 0 bases; junction bases outside the gene matches: 20. Germline assignment: CDR1 MNHEY and CDR2 SMNVEV (reference sequence). CDR3 sequence reads: CASRRDSKLGGLSSYNSPLHF. CDR3 nucleotide sequence: TGTGCCAGCAGGAGGGACAGTAAGCTAGGAGGCCTCAGCTCCTATAATTCACCCCTCCACTTT.

J is TRBJ2-5 and V is TRBV30; 8 bases align to TRBD1. V was pared by 3 bases and J by 5 bases, with 8 bases of the junction left unmatched. Germline values: CDR1 GTSNPN, CDR2 SVGIG (reference sequence). The CDR3 consists of 14 residues. The CDR3 DNA sequence: TGTGCCTGGAGCCTAAGGACAGGGTGGGAGACCCAGTACTTC. It translates to CAWSLRTGWETQYF. The full variable domain, in which reference TRBV30 and TRBJ2-5 provide the parts outside the CDR3, is SQTIHQWPATLVQPVGSPLSLECTVEGTSNPNLYWYRQAAGRGLQLLFYSVGIGQISSEVPQNLSASRPQDRQFILSSKKLLLSDSGFYLCAWSLRTGWETQYFGPGTRLLVL.

The chain uses TRBV19 and TRBJ1-1; perhaps TRBD1 as D (6 bases). Trimming stripped 5 bases from V and 1 base from J, with 11 bases between. This CDR3 comprises 14 residues. Germline V gene data show CDR1 as LNHDA and CDR2 as SQIVND (reference sequence). CDR3 coding DNA: TGTGCCAGTAGTCACGACAGGTGGAACACTGAAGCTTTCTTT. Translation gives CASSHDRWNTEAFF.

The chain has TRBV19 and TRBJ1-3; D is perhaps TRBD1 (5 bases). Germline-derived CDR1 and CDR2 are LNHDA and SQIVND (reference sequence). V was clipped by 3 bases and J by 8 bases, with 11 bases between them. The length of the CDR3 is 13 residues. The CDR3 coding sequence is TGTGCCAGTAGTATCCTCTCGGGGGACACCATATATTTT. It translates to CASSILSGDTIYF.

The rearrangement links TRBV27 to TRBJ2-7; D ambiguous. Germline values: CDR1 MNHEY, CDR2 SMNVEV (reference sequence). This CDR3 comprises 13 residues. V lost 10 bases, J lost 0 bases, and 13 bases lay in between. The chain's CDR3 is CATSLMSSYEQYF. CDR3 DNA sequence: TGTGCCACCTCTCTCATGAGCTCCTACGAGCAGTACTTC.

This clone has a single count. The gene calls are TRBV7-8 and TRBJ2-6, with D unclear. Per the germline V gene, CDR1 is SGHVS and CDR2 is FQNEAQ. CDR3 length equals 16 residues. V was shortened by 1 base and J by 0 bases, with 7 bases between the two germline ends. The CDR3 region has the DNA TGTGCCAGCAGCTTAGGGAGATACTCTGGGGCCAACGTCCTGACTTTC. Protein: CASSLGRYSGANVLTF.

CDR3 protein: CASRLRQGASTDTQYF. CDR3 bases: TGTGCAAGTCGCTTGAGGCAGGGGGCAAGCACAGATACGCAGTATTTT. The rearrangement joins TRBV12-2 to TRBJ2-3; TRBD1 is the table's D call, not checked against the DNA. TRBV12-2 is termed a pseudogene. CDR3 length: 16 residues.